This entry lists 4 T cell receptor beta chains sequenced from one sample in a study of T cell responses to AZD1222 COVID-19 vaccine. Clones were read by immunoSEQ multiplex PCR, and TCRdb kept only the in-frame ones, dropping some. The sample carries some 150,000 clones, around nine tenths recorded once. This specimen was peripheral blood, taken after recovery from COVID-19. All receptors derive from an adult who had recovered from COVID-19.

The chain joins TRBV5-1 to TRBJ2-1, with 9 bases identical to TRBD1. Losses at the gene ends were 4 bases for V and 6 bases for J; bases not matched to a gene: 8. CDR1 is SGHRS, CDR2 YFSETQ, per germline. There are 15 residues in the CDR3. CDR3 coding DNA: TGCGCCAGCAGCCCACAGGGGGCCCTGGGCAATGAGCAGTTCTTC. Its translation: CASSPQGALGNEQFF.

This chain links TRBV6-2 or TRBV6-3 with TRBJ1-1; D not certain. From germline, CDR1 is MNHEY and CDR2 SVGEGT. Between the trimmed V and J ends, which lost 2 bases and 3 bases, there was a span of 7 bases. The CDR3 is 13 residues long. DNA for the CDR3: TGTGCCAGCAGTTACCAGGCCTACACTGAAGCTTTCTTT. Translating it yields CASSYQAYTEAFF.

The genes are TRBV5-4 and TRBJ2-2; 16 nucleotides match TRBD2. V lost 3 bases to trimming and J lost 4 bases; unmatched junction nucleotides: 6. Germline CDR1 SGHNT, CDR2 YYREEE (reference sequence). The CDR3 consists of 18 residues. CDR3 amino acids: CASSWGLAGGPGTGELFF. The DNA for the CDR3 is TGTGCCAGCAGCTGGGGACTAGCGGGAGGGCCCGGCACCGGGGAGCTGTTTTTT.

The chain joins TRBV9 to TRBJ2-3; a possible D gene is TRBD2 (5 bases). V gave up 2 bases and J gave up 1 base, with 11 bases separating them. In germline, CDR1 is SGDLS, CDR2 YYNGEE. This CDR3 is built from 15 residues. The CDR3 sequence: CASSVLAVGTDTQYF. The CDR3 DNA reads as TGTGCCAGCAGCGTTCTAGCTGTAGGCACAGATACGCAGTATTTT.